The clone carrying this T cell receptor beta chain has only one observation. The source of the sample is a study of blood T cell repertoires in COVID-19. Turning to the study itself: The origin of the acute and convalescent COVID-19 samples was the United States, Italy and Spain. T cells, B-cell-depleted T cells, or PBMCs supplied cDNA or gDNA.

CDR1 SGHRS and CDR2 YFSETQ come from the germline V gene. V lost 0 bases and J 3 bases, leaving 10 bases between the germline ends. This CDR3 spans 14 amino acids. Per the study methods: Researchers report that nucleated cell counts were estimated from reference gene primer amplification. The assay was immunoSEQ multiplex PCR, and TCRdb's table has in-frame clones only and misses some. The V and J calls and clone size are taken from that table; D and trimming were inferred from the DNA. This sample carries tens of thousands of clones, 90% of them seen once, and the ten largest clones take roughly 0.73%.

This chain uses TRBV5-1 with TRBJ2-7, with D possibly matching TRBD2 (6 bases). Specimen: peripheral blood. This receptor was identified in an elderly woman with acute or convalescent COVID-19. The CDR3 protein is CASSLAGGDYEQYF. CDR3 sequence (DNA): TGCGCCAGCAGCTTGGCAGGAGGGGACTACGAGCAGTACTTC.